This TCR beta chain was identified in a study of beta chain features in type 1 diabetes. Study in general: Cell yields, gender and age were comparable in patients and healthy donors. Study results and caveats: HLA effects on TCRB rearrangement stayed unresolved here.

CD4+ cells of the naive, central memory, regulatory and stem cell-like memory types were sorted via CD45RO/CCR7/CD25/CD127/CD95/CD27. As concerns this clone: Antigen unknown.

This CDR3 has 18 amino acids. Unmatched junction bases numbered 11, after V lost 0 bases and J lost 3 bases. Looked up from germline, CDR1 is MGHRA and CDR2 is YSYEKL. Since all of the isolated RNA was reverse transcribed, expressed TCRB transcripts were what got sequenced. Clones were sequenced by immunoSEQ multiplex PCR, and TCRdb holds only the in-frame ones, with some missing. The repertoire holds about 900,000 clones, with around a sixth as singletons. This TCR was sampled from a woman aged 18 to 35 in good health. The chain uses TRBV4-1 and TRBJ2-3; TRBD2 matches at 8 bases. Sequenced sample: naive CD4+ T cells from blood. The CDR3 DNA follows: TGCGCCAGCAGCCAAGAGTATGTTGCGGGAGGTCGGACAGATACGCAGTATTTT. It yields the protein CASSQEYVAGGRTDTQYF.